This T cell receptor beta chain was captured in a study of regulatory T cells in long-lasting Graves disease. Building the TCR beta libraries relied on iRepertoire HTBI primers, and CDR3 regions underwent Arm-PCR. TCRdb itself ran the multiplex PCR reads through MiXCR, one entry per CDR3 protein. The table lists under 450,000 distinct CDR3 sequences, around 23% of them singletons. CDR1 and CDR2 from the germline V gene are SGHKS and YYEKEE (reference sequence). The CDR3 loop spans 16 amino acids. Trimming took 4 bases from V and 10 from J, leaving 27 bases between them. Time point denoted: persistent/refractory GD, antithyroid drugs over 5 years with positive TRAb. Construction of the TCR library relied on RNA isolated from PBMCs.

This material consisted of peripheral blood mononuclear cells (PBMCs), taken when the disease was refractory, from a patient treated with antithyroid drugs. This chain joins TRBV5-5 and TRBJ2-7, with D tentatively TRBD2 (5 bases). This clonotype originated in a woman in her thirties or forties with Graves disease. CDR3 protein: CASSRLLQRKNVEQYF. The CDR3 coding sequence is TGTGCCAGCAGCCGACTACTACAGCGGAAAAATGTGGAACAGTACTTC.